This T cell receptor (beta chain) is from a study of control samples from healthy donors and cancer patients. Repertoires were generated with immunoSEQ multiplex PCR, while TCRdb's copy carries only in-frame clones and drops some. The sample shows about 150,000 clones, just under 95% of them seen only once. The CDR3 loop spans 11 amino acids. The germline V and J ends were trimmed by 10 bases and 7 bases, with 13 bases remaining between them. Sequencing used PBMCs. The chain employs TRBV12-3 or TRBV12-4 and TRBJ1-2; tentative D call: TRBD1 (6 bases). The TCR comes from a man aged 55 to 69 with colorectal cancer. Here the CDR3 reads CATAGEAGYTF. The DNA for the CDR3 is TGTGCCACCGCAGGGGAGGCTGGCTACACCTTC.